This TCR beta chain derives from a study of cytomegalovirus exposure and HLA in healthy donors. This CDR3 contains 14 residues. Germline V gives CDR1 MNHNY, CDR2 SVGAGI (reference sequence). Between the trimmed V and J ends, which lost 11 bases and 8 bases, there was a span of 19 bases. This clone was observed a handful of times. The PCR used 60 Vbeta and 13 Jbeta primers. Sequencing was performed with immunoSEQ multiplex PCR; in TCRdb, only in-frame clones are kept and a portion is missing. Among more than 80,000 clones listed, about 76% were seen once. The sequence came from a woman aged 45-65 years in good health and CMV-seropositive. The chain uses TRBV6-6 and TRBJ1-6; D is unclear. The sequenced sample was PBMCs. The CDR3 coding sequence is TGTGCCTCCTCAAGTGGCAGGTTGGATTCACCCCTCCACTTT. It yields the protein CASSSGRLDSPLHF.